This T cell receptor beta chain was obtained from a study of T cell repertoires in cytomegalovirus infection. One entry per CDR3 protein results from TCRdb running MiXCR on the reads. The data show 600,000 to 800,000 distinct CDR3 sequences, roughly 24% seen once. This clonotype was picked up many times. The CDR3 length is 16 residues. Germline lookup yields CDR1 MNHEY and CDR2 SVGAGI. Trimming pared 0 bases from V and 0 bases from J, leaving 11 bases between. V is TRBV6-5 and J is TRBJ1-1; D might be TRBD1 (5 bases). The sequence came from a human donor in good health (CMV status not recorded). Some clones in this sample may be carry-over from other donors' samples. Sequencing input: CD8+ T cells from PBMCs. For the CDR3, the DNA is TGTGCCAGCAGTTACTCGGGGGATCCTATGAACACTGAAGCTTTCTTT. Amino acid sequence: CASSYSGDPMNTEAFF.